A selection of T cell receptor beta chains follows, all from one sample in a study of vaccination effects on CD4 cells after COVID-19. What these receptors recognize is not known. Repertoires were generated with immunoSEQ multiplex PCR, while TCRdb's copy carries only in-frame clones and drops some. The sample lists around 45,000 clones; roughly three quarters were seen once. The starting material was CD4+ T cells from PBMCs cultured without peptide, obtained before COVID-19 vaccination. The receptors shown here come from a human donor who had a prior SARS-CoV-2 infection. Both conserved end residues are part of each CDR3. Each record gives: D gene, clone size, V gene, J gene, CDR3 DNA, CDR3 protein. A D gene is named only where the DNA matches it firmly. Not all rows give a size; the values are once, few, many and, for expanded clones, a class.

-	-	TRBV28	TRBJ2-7	TGTGCCAGCAGTGAACTGGACGGGGCCTACGAGCAGTACTTC	CASSELDGAYEQYF
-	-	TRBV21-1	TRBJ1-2	TGTGCCAGCAGCACAGGAGGCAAGGCAGGCTATGGCTACACCTTC	CASSTGGKAGYGYTF
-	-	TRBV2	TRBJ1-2	TGTGCCAGCAGACTCGGGGTCTATGGCTACACCTTC	CASRLGVYGYTF
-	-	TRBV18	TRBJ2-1	TGTGCCACCTCGGTTTCCAGCTCCTACAATGAGCAGTTCTTC	CATSVSSSYNEQFF
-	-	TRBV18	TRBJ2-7	TGTGCCAGCTCACCCTGGGGTTCGGGCCCCTACGAGCAGTACTTC	CASSPWGSGPYEQYF
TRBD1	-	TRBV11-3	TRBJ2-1	TGTGCCAGCAGCGCCGCGACAGGGGCGGTAGGCAATGAGCAGTTCTTC	CASSAATGAVGNEQFF
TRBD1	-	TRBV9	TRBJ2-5	TGTGCCAGCAGCGTAGACGGGACAGGGGAGACCCAGTACTTC	CASSVDGTGETQYF
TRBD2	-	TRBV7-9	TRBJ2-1	TGTGCCAGCAGAACCGAAACTAGCGGCAATGAGCAGTTCTTC	CASRTETSGNEQFF
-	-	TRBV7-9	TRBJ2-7	TGTGCCAGCAGCCCGACGCAAGCCTACGAGCAGTACTTC	CASSPTQAYEQYF
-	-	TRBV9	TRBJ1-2	TGTGCCAGCAGCCGTAGTTCCCTACGGGACCTCCCGTTGGATGGCTACACCTTC	CASSRSSLRDLPLDGYTF
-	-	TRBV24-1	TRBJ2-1	TGTGCCACCAGTGACTCGACAGGTTCCTCCTACAATGAGCAGTTCTTC	CATSDSTGSSYNEQFF
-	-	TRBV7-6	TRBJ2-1	TGTGCCAGCAGCCTCGGGGGCCCTACCTACAATGAGCAGTTCTTC	CASSLGGPTYNEQFF
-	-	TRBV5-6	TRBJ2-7	TGTGCCAGCAGCTTGGTGGGGATGGACGGATCCTACGAGCAGTACTTC	CASSLVGMDGSYEQYF
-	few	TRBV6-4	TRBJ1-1	TGTGCCAGCAGTGACACATCGAGGGGCACTGAAGCTTTCTTT	CASSDTSRGTEAFF
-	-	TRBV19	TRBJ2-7	TGTGCCACCTCGGACCTAAGTAGGAGCTCCTACGAGCAGTACTTC	CATSDLSRSSYEQYF
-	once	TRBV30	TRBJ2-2	TGTGCCTGGAGCGCAAAGTTCGGTGGGAGTGACACCGGGGAGCTGTTTTTT	CAWSAKFGGSDTGELFF
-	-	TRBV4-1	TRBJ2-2	TGCGCCAGCAGCCAAGATACACGGGGGAGGAGCACCGGGGAGCTGTTTTTT	CASSQDTRGRSTGELFF
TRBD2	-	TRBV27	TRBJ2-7	TGTGCCAGCAGTTTGAGCGGGAGTGGGAGGCGGGAGCAGTACTTC	CASSLSGSGRREQYF
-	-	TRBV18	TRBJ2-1	TGTGCCAGCTCACGTACAGGGAGCTCCTACAATGAGCAGTTCTTC	CASSRTGSSYNEQFF
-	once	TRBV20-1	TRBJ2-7	TGCAGTGCCCCGGACAACTACGAGCAGTACTTC	CSAPDNYEQYF
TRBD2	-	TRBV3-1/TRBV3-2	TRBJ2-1	TGTGCCAGCAGCCAAGGAGCGGGGGGCCACAATGAGCAGTTCTTC	CASSQGAGGHNEQFF
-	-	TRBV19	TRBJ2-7	TGTGCCAGTAGTATAGGGCCCCCGGGGGACGAGCAGTACTTC	CASSIGPPGDEQYF
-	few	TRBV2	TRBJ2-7	TGTGCCAGCAGTCGGTCCGGGACTCTGTCCTACGAGCAGTACTTC	CASSRSGTLSYEQYF
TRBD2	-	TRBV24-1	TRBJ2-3	TGTGCCACCAGTGATCCCCGAGGGTTGGCGGGAGGTCAAGATACGCAGTATTTT	CATSDPRGLAGGQDTQYF
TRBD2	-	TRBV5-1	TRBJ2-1	TGCGCCAGCAGCTTGGGCGCGGGGGGTTACAATGAGCAGTTCTTC	CASSLGAGGYNEQFF